This T cell receptor (beta chain) was recorded in a study of T cell repertoires in cytomegalovirus infection. Looking at the study overall: Indications came from public TCR beta signatures; they pointed to CMV infection and to a matching HLA type.

TCRdb passed the reads through MiXCR, listing each CDR3 protein once. The data hold approximately 750,000 distinct CDR3 sequences, with less than 40% observed a single time. The specimen was PBMCs. This receptor was taken from a human donor in good health (CMV status not recorded). Some clones in this sample may be carry-over from other donors' samples.

The CDR3: CASSLANQNTEAFF. CDR3 sequence (DNA): TGCGCCAGCAGCTTGGCTAACCAGAACACTGAAGCTTTCTTT. The genes are TRBV5-1 and TRBJ1-1; D is undetermined. The CDR3 extends over 14 amino acids. V lost 0 bases to trimming and J lost 1 base, with 7 bases between them. Germline V gene sequence: CDR1 SGHRS, CDR2 YFSETQ.